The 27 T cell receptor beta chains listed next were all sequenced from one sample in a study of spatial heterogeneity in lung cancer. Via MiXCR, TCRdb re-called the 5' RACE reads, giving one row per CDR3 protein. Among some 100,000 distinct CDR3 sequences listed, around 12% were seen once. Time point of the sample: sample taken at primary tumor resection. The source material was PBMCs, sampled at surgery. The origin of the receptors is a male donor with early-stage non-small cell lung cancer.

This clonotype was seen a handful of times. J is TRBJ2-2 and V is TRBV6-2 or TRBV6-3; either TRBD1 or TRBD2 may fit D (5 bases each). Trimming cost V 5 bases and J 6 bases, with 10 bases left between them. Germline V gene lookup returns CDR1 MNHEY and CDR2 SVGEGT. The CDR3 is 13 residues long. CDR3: CASSRDRSGELFF. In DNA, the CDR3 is TGTGCCAGCAGTCGGGACCGCTCCGGGGAGCTGTTTTTT.

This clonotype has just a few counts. This chain's CDR3 is CASSLSRYNSPLHF. CDR3 nucleotides: TGTGCCAGCAGCTTATCCCGTTATAATTCACCCCTCCACTTT. The rearrangement links TRBV7-3 to TRBJ1-6; D unresolved. The CDR3 is made up of 14 amino acids. Trimming pared 2 bases from V and 4 bases from J, leaving 6 bases between. Looked up from germline, CDR1 is SGHTA and CDR2 is FQGTGA.

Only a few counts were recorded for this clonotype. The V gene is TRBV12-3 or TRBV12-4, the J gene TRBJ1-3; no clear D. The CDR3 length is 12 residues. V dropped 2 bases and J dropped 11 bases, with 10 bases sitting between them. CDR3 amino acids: CASSLPAGSIYF. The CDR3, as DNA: TGTGCCAGCAGTTTACCGGCGGGCTCCATATATTTT.

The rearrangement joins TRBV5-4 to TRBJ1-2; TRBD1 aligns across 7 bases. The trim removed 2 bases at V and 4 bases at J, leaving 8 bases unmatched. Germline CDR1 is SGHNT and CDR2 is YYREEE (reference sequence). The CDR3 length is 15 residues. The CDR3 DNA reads TGTGCCAGCAGCTTAATGATGGACAGGAGCTATGGCTACACCTTC. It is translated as CASSLMMDRSYGYTF.

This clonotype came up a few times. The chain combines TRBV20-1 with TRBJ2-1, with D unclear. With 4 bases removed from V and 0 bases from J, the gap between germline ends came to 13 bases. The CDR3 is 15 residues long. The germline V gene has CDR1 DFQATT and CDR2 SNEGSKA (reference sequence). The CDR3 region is CSANLRVSSYNEQFF. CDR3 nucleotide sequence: TGCAGTGCTAATTTAAGGGTTAGCTCCTACAATGAGCAGTTCTTC.

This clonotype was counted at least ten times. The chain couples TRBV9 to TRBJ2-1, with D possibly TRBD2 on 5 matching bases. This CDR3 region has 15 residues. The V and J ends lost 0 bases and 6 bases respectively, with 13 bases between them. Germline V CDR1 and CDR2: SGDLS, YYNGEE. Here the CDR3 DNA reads TGTGCCAGCAGCGTAGGAGGACTCCCGGGCAATGAGCAGTTCTTC. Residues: CASSVGGLPGNEQFF.

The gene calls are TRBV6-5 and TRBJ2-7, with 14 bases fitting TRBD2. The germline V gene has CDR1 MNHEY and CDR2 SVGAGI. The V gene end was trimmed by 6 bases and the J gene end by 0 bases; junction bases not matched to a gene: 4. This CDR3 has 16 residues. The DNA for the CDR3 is TGTGCCAGCAGCCGCGGGACTAGCGGGAGCTCCTACGAGCAGTACTTC. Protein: CASSRGTSGSSYEQYF.

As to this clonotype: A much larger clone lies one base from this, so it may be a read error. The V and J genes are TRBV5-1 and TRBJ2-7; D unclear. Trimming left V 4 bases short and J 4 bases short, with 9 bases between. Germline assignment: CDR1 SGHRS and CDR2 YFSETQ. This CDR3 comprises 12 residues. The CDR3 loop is CASSGNSYEQYF. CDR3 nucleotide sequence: TGCGCCAGCAGCGGGAACAGTTACGAGCAGTACTTC.

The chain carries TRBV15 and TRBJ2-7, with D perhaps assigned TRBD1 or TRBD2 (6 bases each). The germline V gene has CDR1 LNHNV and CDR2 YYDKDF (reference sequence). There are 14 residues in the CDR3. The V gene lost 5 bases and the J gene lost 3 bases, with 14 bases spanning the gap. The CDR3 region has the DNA TGTGCCACCAGCCATGGGGGGCAGCACTACGAGCAGTACTTC. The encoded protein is CATSHGGQHYEQYF.

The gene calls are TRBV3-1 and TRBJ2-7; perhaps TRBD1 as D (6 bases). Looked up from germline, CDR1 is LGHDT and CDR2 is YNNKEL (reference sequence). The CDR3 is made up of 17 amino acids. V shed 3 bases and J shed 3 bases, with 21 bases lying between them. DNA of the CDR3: TGTGCCAGCAGCCACACCATACAGGGATGGGGTTACTACGAGCAGTACTTC. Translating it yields CASSHTIQGWGYYEQYF.

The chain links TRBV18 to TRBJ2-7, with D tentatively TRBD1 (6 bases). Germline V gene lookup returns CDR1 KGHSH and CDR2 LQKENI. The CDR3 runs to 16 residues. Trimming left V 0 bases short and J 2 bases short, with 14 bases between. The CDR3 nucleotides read TGTGCCAGCTCACCACCTCTGTCCAGGGACACCTACGAGCAGTACTTC. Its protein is CASSPPLSRDTYEQYF.

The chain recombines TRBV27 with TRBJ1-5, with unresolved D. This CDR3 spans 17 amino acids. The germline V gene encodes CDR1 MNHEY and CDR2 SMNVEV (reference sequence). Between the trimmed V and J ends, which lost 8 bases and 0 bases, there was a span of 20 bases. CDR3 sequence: CASSKKGGEYSNQPQHF. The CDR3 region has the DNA TGTGCCAGCTCGAAAAAAGGAGGAGAATATAGCAATCAGCCCCAGCATTTT.

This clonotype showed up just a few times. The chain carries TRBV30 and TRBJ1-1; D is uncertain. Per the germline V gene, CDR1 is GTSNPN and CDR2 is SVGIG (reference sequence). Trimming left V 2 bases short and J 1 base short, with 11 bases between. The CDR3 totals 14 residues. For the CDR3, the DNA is TGTGCCTGGAGTTATCAGAAAAAGAACACTGAAGCTTTCTTT. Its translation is CAWSYQKKNTEAFF.

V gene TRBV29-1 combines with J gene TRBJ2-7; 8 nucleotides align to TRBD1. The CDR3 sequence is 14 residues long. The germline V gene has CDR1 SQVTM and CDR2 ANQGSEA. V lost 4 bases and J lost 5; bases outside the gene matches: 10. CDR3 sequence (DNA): TGCAGCGTTGGGGCAGGGGGCGCTCCCCACGAGCAGTACTTC. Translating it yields CSVGAGGAPHEQYF.

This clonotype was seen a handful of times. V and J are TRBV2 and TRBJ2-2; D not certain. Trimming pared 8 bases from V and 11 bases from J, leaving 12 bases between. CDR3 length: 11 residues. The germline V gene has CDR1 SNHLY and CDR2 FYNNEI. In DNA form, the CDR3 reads TGTGCCAGCCGATACGGAATTGAGCTGTTTTTT. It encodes CASRYGIELFF.

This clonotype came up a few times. The CDR3 region has the DNA TGCGCCAGCAGTCTAATCCGAACGACTAGCGGGAGGGCCGAGGATGAGACCCAGTACTTC. It translates to CASSLIRTTSGRAEDETQYF. The gene calls are TRBV23-1 and TRBJ2-5; 14 bases fit TRBD2. TRBV23-1 is recorded as an ORF, its role being uncertain. V lost 4 bases to trimming and J lost 5 bases; unmatched junction nucleotides: 18. The CDR3 consists of 20 residues.

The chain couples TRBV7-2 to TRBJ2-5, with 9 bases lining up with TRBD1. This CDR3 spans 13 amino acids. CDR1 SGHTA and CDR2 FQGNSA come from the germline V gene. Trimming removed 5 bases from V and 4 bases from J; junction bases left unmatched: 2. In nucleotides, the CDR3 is TGTGCCAGCAGCCAGACAGGGGGAGAGACCCAGTACTTC. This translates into CASSQTGGETQYF.

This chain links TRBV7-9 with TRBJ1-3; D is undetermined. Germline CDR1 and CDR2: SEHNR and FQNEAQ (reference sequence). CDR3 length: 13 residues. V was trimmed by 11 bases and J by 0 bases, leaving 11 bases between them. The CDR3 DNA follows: TGTGCCCTTTTCCCAGTCTCTGGAAACACCATATATTTT. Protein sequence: CALFPVSGNTIYF. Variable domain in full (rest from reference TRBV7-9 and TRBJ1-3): DTGVSQNPRHKITKRGQNVTFRCDPISEHNRLYWYRQTLGQGPEFLTYFQNEAQLEKSRLLSDRFSAERPKGSFSTLEIQRTEQGDSAMYLCALFPVSGNTIYFGEGSWLTVV.

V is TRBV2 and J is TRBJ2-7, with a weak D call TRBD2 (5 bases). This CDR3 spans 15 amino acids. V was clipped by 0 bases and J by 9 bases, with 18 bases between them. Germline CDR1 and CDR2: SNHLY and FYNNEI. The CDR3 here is CASSEAETVSGVQYF. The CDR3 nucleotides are TGTGCCAGCAGTGAAGCAGAGACCGTCTCCGGGGTGCAGTACTTC.

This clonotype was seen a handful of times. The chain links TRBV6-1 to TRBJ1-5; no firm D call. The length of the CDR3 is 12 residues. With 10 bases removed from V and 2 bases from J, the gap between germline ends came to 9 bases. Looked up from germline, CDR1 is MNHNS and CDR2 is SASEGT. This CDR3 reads CAIARGNQPQHF. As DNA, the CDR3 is TGTGCCATAGCGCGGGGCAATCAGCCCCAGCATTTT.

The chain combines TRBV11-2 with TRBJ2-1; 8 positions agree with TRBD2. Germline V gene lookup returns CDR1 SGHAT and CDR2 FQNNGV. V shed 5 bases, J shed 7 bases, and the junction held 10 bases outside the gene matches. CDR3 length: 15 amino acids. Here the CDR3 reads CASSRGLAIMNEQFF. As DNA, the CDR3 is TGTGCCAGCAGCCGCGGACTAGCTATTATGAATGAGCAGTTCTTC.

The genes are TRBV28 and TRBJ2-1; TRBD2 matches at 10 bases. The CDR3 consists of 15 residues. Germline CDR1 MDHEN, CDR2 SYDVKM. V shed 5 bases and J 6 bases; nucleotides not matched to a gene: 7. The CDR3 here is CASSPPLAGSNEQFF. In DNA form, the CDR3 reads TGTGCCAGCAGTCCCCCACTAGCGGGGTCCAATGAGCAGTTCTTC. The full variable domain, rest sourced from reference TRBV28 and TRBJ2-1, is DVKVTQSSRYLVKRTGEKVFLECVQDMDHENMFWYRQDPGLGLRLIYFSYDVKMKEKGDIPEGYSVSREKKERFSLILESASTNQTSMYLCASSPPLAGSNEQFFGPGTRLTVL.

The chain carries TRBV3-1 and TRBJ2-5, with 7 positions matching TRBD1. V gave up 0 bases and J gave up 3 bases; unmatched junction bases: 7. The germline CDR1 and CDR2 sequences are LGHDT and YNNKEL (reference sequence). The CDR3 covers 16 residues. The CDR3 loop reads CASSQELNRGEETQYF. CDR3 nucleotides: TGTGCCAGCAGCCAAGAACTCAACAGGGGCGAAGAGACCCAGTACTTC.

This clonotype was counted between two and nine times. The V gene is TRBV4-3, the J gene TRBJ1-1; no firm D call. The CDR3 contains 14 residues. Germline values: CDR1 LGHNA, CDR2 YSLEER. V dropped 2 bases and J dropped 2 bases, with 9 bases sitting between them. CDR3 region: CASSQPTVNTEAFF. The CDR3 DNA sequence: TGCGCCAGCAGCCAACCTACAGTTAACACTGAAGCTTTCTTT.

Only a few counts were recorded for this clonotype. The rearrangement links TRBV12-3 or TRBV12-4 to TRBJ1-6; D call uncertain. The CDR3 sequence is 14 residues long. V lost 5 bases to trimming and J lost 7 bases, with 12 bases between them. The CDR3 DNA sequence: TGTGCCAGCAGTCCCGACGGGAAAAATTCACCCCTCCACTTT. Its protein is CASSPDGKNSPLHF.

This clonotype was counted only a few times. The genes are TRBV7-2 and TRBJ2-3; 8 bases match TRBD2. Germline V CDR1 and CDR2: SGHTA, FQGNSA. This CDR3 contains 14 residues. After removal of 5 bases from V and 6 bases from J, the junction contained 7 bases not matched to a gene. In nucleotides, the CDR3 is TGTGCCAGCAGCGCAGGGCTAGCGGGTGATACGCAGTATTTT. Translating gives CASSAGLAGDTQYF.

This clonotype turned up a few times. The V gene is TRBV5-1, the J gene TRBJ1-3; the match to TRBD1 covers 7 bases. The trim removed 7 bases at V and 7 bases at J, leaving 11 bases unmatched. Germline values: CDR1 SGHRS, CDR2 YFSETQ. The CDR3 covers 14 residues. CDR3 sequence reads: CASRSTGSPNTIYF. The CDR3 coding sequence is TGCGCCAGCCGGTCGACAGGGTCCCCTAACACCATATATTTT.